This TCR beta chain was recorded in a study of neurological immune-mediated disorders. Each TCR transcript was tagged with a 10-nucleotide random UMI during 5'RACE. Using its own MiXCR run on the 5' RACE reads, TCRdb lists one record per CDR3 protein. The sample shows roughly 66,000 distinct CDR3 sequences, about 5% of them seen only once. CDR1 KGHSH and CDR2 LQKENI come from the germline V gene. V was pared by 0 bases and J by 2 bases, with 10 bases of the junction left unmatched. The CDR3 sequence is 18 residues long. The specimen sequenced was PBMCs. The receptor's source is a woman in her seventies with multiple sclerosis. V is TRBV18 and J is TRBJ1-1; 9 bases align to TRBD1. The CDR3 DNA reads as TGTGCCAGCTCACCACCGGCCACAGGGGGCGGTTTTAACACTGAAGCTTTCTTT. Translating it yields CASSPPATGGGFNTEAFF.